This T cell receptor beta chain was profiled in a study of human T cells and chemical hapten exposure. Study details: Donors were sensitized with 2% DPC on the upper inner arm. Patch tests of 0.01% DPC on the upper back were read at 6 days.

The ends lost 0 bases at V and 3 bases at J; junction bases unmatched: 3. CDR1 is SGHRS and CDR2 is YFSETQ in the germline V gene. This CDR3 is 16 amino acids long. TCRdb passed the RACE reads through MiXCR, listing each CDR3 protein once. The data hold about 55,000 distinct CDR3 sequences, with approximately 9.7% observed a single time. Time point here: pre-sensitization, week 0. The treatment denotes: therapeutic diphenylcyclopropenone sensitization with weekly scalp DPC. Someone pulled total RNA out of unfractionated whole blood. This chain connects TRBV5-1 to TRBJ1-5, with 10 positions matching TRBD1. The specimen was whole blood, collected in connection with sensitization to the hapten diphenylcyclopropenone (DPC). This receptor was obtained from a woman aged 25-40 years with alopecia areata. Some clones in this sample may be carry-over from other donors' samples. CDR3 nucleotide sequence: TGCGCCAGCAGCTTGGGGGACAGGGGAAACAATCAGCCCCAGCATTTT. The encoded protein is CASSLGDRGNNQPQHF.